Each of the 27 T cell receptor beta chains below was sequenced from the same sample in a study of T cells after yellow fever vaccination. TCRdb re-analysed the 5' RACE reads in MiXCR, keeping a single row per CDR3 protein. Among fewer than 350,000 distinct CDR3 sequences listed, roughly 8.7% were seen once. The sample here was PBMCs, taken on the day of the first yellow fever vaccination. The receptor set was obtained from a man between 18 and 35 years old who received the YFV17D yellow fever vaccine.

This rearrangement joins TRBV20-1 to TRBJ2-7; a weak D match, TRBD1 (5 bases). Germline values: CDR1 DFQATT, CDR2 SNEGSKA (reference sequence). The V end was cut by 7 bases, the J end by 6 bases, with 16 bases between. This CDR3 comprises 12 residues. CDR3 sequence: CSGGQGTGEQYF. The CDR3 DNA follows: TGCAGTGGGGGCCAGGGTACGGGCGAGCAGTACTTC.

This chain joins TRBV11-3 and TRBJ2-1, with TRBD2 matching 8 bases. CDR1 and CDR2 (germline): SGHNT, YENEEA. The CDR3 covers 15 residues. Losses at the gene ends were 3 bases for V and 10 bases for J; bases not matched to a gene: 11. CDR3 residues: CASSLISGGNGEQFF. CDR3 sequence (DNA): TGTGCCAGCAGCTTGATCAGCGGGGGTAATGGGGAGCAGTTCTTC.

V and J are TRBV7-2 and TRBJ1-3, with 8 bases aligning to TRBD1. The CDR3 contains 16 residues. J lost 0 bases, V lost 5 bases, and 6 bases had no gene match. Germline V gene lookup returns CDR1 SGHTA and CDR2 FQGNSA. The CDR3 region has the DNA TGTGCCAGCAGCGTCACAGGGGGAAGCTCTGGAAACACCATATATTTT. Protein: CASSVTGGSSGNTIYF.

The CDR3 is CASGPQVAQKLFF. The DNA for the CDR3 is TGTGCTAGTGGTCCGCAAGTGGCCCAAAAACTGTTTTTT. The V and J genes are TRBV12-5 and TRBJ1-4; D is uncertain. Germline V gene data show CDR1 as LGHNT and CDR2 as FRNRAP. The CDR3 spans 13 residues. The ends were cut back, 5 bases at V and 9 bases at J, with 13 bases in the middle.

A word on this clonotype: It may be a read error: a sequence one base away is much more abundant. V and J are TRBV4-3 and TRBJ2-3; 9 nucleotides match TRBD2. This CDR3 region has 19 residues. The junction had 12 bases not matched to a gene; V was cut back by 0 bases and J by 2 bases. Germline V gives CDR1 LGHNA, CDR2 YSLEER. In DNA, the CDR3 is TGCGCCAGCAGCCAAGATCCCGTTGCTAGCGGGGTTTTCACAGATACGCAGTATTTT. Translated: CASSQDPVASGVFTDTQYF.

In its sample, this clonotype was seen many times. J is TRBJ2-7 and V is TRBV3-1; 11 bases match TRBD2. The CDR3 covers 15 residues. The germline V gene has CDR1 LGHDT and CDR2 YNNKEL (reference sequence). V was clipped by 6 bases and J by 3 bases; unmatched bases: 7. CDR3 sequence (DNA): TGTGCCAGCAGACTTAGCGGGGGGGGCAACTACGAGCAGTACTTC. The encoded protein is CASRLSGGGNYEQYF.

This clonotype showed up just a few times. This sequence joins TRBV7-2 and TRBJ1-2; D ambiguous. CDR1 and CDR2 (germline): SGHTA, FQGNSA. The CDR3 loop spans 15 amino acids. V was cut by 1 base and J by 3 bases, with 12 bases left in between. CDR3 bases: TGTGCCAGCAGCTTAGGGCCCGCTTGGGACTATGGCTACACCTTC. Protein sequence: CASSLGPAWDYGYTF.

This clonotype occurred a few times. The chain couples TRBV5-8 to TRBJ2-5, with 9 bases matching TRBD2. In germline, CDR1 is SGHTS, CDR2 YDEGEE. Germline trimming cut 0 bases from V and 5 bases from J; bases unmatched to any gene: 11. This CDR3 comprises 17 residues. This CDR3 is CASSLGGLAASRETQYF. In nucleotides, the CDR3 is TGTGCCAGCAGCTTGGGGGGACTAGCAGCGTCACGGGAGACCCAGTACTTC.

This clonotype was seen ten or more times. This chain joins TRBV5-4 and TRBJ2-4; D gene uncertain. Germline V CDR1 and CDR2: SGHNT, YYREEE (reference sequence). V was trimmed by 2 bases and J by 0 bases, leaving 12 bases between them. The CDR3 consists of 16 residues. CDR3 region: CASSFGRALAKNIQYF. Written as DNA, the CDR3 is TGTGCCAGCAGCTTCGGAAGGGCCCTAGCCAAAAACATTCAGTACTTC.

This clonotype has just a few counts. The chain carries TRBV19 and TRBJ1-1; the match to TRBD1 covers 8 bases. V trimming: 6 bases; J trimming: 11 bases; junction bases outside the gene matches: 2. Germline CDR1 LNHDA, CDR2 SQIVND (reference sequence). The length of the CDR3 is 10 residues. CDR3 DNA: TGTGCCAGTAGCCAGGGGGCGGCTTTCTTT. This gives the protein CASSQGAAFF.

CDR3: CASRQGAGDTEAFF. The CDR3 nucleotides are TGTGCCAGCAGACAGGGGGCTGGTGACACTGAAGCTTTCTTT. The V and J genes are TRBV27 and TRBJ1-1; TRBD1 matches 9 bases. CDR1 MNHEY and CDR2 SMNVEV come from the germline V gene (reference sequence). Germline trimming cut 6 bases from V and 3 bases from J; bases unmatched to any gene: 5. This CDR3 is 14 amino acids long.

This clonotype was observed many times. The chain combines TRBV18 with TRBJ2-7; D remains unclear. Germline V gives CDR1 KGHSH, CDR2 LQKENI. Deletions cut 0 bases from V and 3 bases from J, with 0 bases between. This CDR3 is built from 11 residues. The DNA of the CDR3 is TGTGCCAGCTCACCACCCTACGAGCAGTACGTC. Translating gives CASSPPYEQYV.

This clonotype was picked up many times. This chain links TRBV19 with TRBJ1-5; TRBD1 might be the D (6 bases). The germline V gene has CDR1 LNHDA and CDR2 SQIVND (reference sequence). V gave up 7 bases and J gave up 6 bases, with 13 bases separating them. CDR3 length: 13 residues. CDR3: CASTDTGSQPQHF. The CDR3 bases are TGTGCCAGTACGGACACAGGGTCTCAGCCCCAGCATTTT.

This clonotype was counted only a few times. The chain carries TRBV20-1 and TRBJ2-7; weak D call: TRBD1 (6 bases). This CDR3 comprises 14 residues. V lost 0 bases and J 2 bases, leaving 11 bases between the germline ends. Germline CDR1 and CDR2: DFQATT and SNEGSKA (reference sequence). The CDR3 reads CSARDLSGAYEQYF. CDR3 nucleotide sequence: TGCAGTGCTAGAGACCTCTCAGGGGCCTACGAGCAGTACTTC.

V is TRBV29-1 and J is TRBJ2-1; 10 nucleotides match TRBD1. The CDR3 has 17 residues. V trimming: 7 bases; J trimming: 5 bases; junction bases outside the gene matches: 17. Germline V gives CDR1 SQVTM, CDR2 ANQGSEA. The CDR3 is CSATRLSGTGVNNEQFF. CDR3 DNA sequence: TGCAGCGCTACCCGCCTCTCCGGGACAGGGGTTAACAATGAGCAGTTCTTC.

Remarks on this clonotype: A read error may explain this, as a much larger clone is one base away. V gene TRBV20-1 combines with J gene TRBJ2-7, with D tentatively TRBD1 (5 bases). CDR1 is DFQATT, CDR2 SNEGSKA, per germline (reference sequence). There are 13 residues in the CDR3. The CDR3 spells CSARDTRDNEQHF. CDR3 bases: TGCAGTGCTAGAGATACCAGGGATAACGAGCAGCACTTC.

This clonotype turned up a few times. The J gene is TRBJ1-1, the V gene TRBV12-3 or TRBV12-4; D unresolved. The CDR3 has 11 amino acids. Trimming shortened V by 3 bases and J by 11 bases, and 10 bases separated the two germline ends. The CDR3 DNA sequence: TGTGCCAGCAGTTTTGGTGTGCGGGCTTTCTTT. As protein: CASSFGVRAFF.

J is TRBJ2-5 and V is TRBV20-1; D is perhaps TRBD2 (6 bases). The CDR3 runs to 13 residues. V lost 8 bases, J lost 8 bases, and 21 bases lay in between. CDR1 is DFQATT and CDR2 is SNEGSKA in the germline V gene (reference sequence). CDR3 residues: CSFPLPSVYTQYF. In DNA, the CDR3 is TGCAGTTTCCCCCTCCCTAGCGTTTATACCCAGTACTTC.

The chain combines TRBV28 with TRBJ1-5, with D perhaps matching TRBD1 (5 bases). Germline V gene data show CDR1 as MDHEN and CDR2 as SYDVKM. Deletions cut 1 base from V and 3 bases from J, with 16 bases between. The CDR3 length is 17 residues. The CDR3 nucleotides are TGTGCCAGCAGTTTATATTACCGGGGGGATCTCAATCAGCCCCAGCATTTT. Amino acid sequence: CASSLYYRGDLNQPQHF. The entire variable domain, with the rest obtained from reference TRBV28 and TRBJ1-5, is as follows: DVKVTQSSRYLVKRTGEKVFLECVQDMDHENMFWYRQDPGLGLRLIYFSYDVKMKEKGDIPEGYSVSREKKERFSLILESASTNQTSMYLCASSLYYRGDLNQPQHFGDGTRLSIL.

The rearrangement uses TRBV5-4 and TRBJ2-7; TRBD1 agrees at 8 bases. The CDR3 loop spans 16 amino acids. Germline V gene data show CDR1 as SGHNT and CDR2 as YYREEE (reference sequence). V was pared by 9 bases and J by 3 bases, with 17 bases of the junction left unmatched. The CDR3 spells CAMGRGPGQVLYEQYF. The CDR3 DNA is TGTGCCATGGGCCGTGGTCCGGGACAGGTGCTCTACGAGCAGTACTTC.

The V and J genes are TRBV20-1 and TRBJ1-2, with D maybe TRBD1 (5 bases). V lost 7 bases to trimming and J lost 4 bases, with 19 bases between them. CDR1 DFQATT and CDR2 SNEGSKA come from the germline V gene (reference sequence). CDR3 size: 14 residues. CDR3 amino acids: CSVTAGTMGYGYTF. Written as DNA, the CDR3 is TGCAGTGTTACGGCTGGGACGATGGGCTATGGCTACACCTTC.

This clonotype was found a few times. The chain combines TRBV12-5 with TRBJ2-1, with 12 bases aligning to TRBD2. This CDR3 contains 16 residues. J gave up 8 bases and V 5 bases, and 10 bases lay outside the gene matches. Germline V CDR1 and CDR2: LGHNT, FRNRAP. DNA of the CDR3: TGTGCTAGTGGTAAAAAACTAGCGGGGGGAGACGATGAGCAGTTCTTC. This gives the protein CASGKKLAGGDDEQFF.

This clonotype was observed once. The V and J genes are TRBV12-3 or TRBV12-4 and TRBJ1-1, with 7 bases lining up with TRBD1. Trimming took 5 bases from V and 3 from J; bases not matched to a gene: 3. CDR3 length: 13 residues. The chain's CDR3 is CASSPTGYTEAFF. As DNA, the CDR3 is TGTGCCAGCAGTCCGACAGGGTACACTGAAGCTTTCTTT.

The J gene is TRBJ2-5, the V gene TRBV4-1; D gene uncertain. V was cut by 1 base and J by 1 base, with 7 bases left in between. Looked up from germline, CDR1 is MGHRA and CDR2 is YSYEKL. The CDR3 is made up of 14 amino acids. CDR3 region: CASSQGQAQETQYF. The CDR3, as DNA: TGCGCCAGCAGCCAAGGTCAGGCCCAAGAGACCCAGTACTTC.

The rearrangement joins TRBV5-5 to TRBJ2-1; D unresolved. This CDR3 is 17 amino acids long. The V end lost 0 bases, the J end lost 2 bases, and 15 bases lay between the germline ends. The V gene's germline CDR1 is SGHKS and CDR2 YYEKEE (reference sequence). CDR3 nucleotide sequence: TGTGCCAGCAGCTTGGCGGCCCGACTGACAACCTACAATGAGCAGTTCTTC. As protein: CASSLAARLTTYNEQFF.

This clonotype was counted at least ten times. The V and J genes are TRBV12-3 or TRBV12-4 and TRBJ2-2; 8 nucleotides align to TRBD1. V shed 5 bases, J shed 3 bases, and the junction held 5 bases outside the gene matches. There are 15 residues in the CDR3. CDR3 bases: TGTGCCAGCAGTCTCAGGGGGCTGGACACCGGGGAGCTGTTTTTT. This codes for CASSLRGLDTGELFF.

This chain links TRBV10-3 with TRBJ2-2; TRBD1 matches at 11 bases. The CDR3 totals 17 residues. Germline lookup yields CDR1 ENHRY and CDR2 SYGVKD. V shed 4 bases and J 1 base; nucleotides not matched to a gene: 5. This CDR3 reads CAISGTGGNKNTGELFF. The CDR3 nucleotides are TGTGCCATCAGTGGGACAGGGGGCAATAAGAACACCGGGGAGCTGTTTTTT.